This entry features one TCR beta chain sequence. The germline CDR1 and CDR2 sequences are LGHNA and YSLEER. The CDR3 covers 17 residues. After removal of 0 bases from V and 3 bases from J, the junction contained 7 bases not matched to a gene. TCR alpha and TCR beta cDNA libraries carrying sample barcodes and UMIs came from 5'RACE with constant-segment primers. TCRdb independently ran MiXCR on the 5' RACE reads; one entry per CDR3 protein. The data contain about 40,000 distinct CDR3 sequences, 9.5% to 12% of them seen just once; the ten biggest clones take up approximately 29%. The sample belongs to a study of T-cell memory formation after mild COVID-19.

The V and J genes are TRBV4-3 and TRBJ2-3; 9 bases are shared with TRBD2. The origin of this receptor is a man between 18 and 29 years old who had mild COVID-19 (a few samples of this study predate the infection). Cell type and time point are not known. Material: PBMCs or a T cell subset sorted from them (not recorded which). CDR3 sequence reads: CASSQEKAGGPTDTQYF. The CDR3 coding sequence is TGCGCCAGCAGCCAAGAGAAGGCGGGAGGGCCGACAGATACGCAGTATTTT.